The following is a T cell receptor (beta chain) sequence with its context. Its matching antigen is unknown. These data are taken from a study of cytomegalovirus exposure and HLA in healthy donors. The germline V and J ends were trimmed by 8 bases and 4 bases, with 20 bases remaining between them. The CDR3 spans 15 residues. From germline, CDR1 is SGHTA and CDR2 FQGNSA. PCR used 60 Vbeta primers and 13 Jbeta primers. Profiling relied on immunoSEQ multiplex PCR, and the TCRdb table lists in-frame clones only, not all of them. Among some 200,000 clones listed, approximately 67% were seen once. General study results and limits: Data from an earlier analysis indicated that most TCR beta V segments were productive either about 87% or about 30% of the time.

Sequencing was performed on PBMCs. The chain couples TRBV7-2 to TRBJ1-2; D is uncertain. The sequence was collected from a man aged 35 to 55 in good health and CMV-seronegative. The CDR3 region has the DNA TGTGCCAGCGGTTCGGCAGCAGGAAATATCTATGGCTACACCTTC. Its translation: CASGSAAGNIYGYTF.